The clone carrying this T cell receptor (beta chain) has just a few counts. The antigen is undetermined. This sample was included in a study of T-cell memory formation after mild COVID-19. It was 5'RACE with constant-segment primers that produced the TCR alpha and TCR beta cDNA libraries, which carried sample barcodes and UMIs. TCRdb called the 5' RACE reads again in MiXCR, with one record for every CDR3 protein. The sample has hundreds of thousands of distinct CDR3 sequences; 20% are singletons. Regarding the study as a whole: Pre-infection memory held some responding clones, suggesting pre-existing cross-reactive T cells responded.

Source material: PBMCs or a T cell subset sorted from them (not recorded which). The clonotype was recovered from an adult woman who had mild COVID-19 (a few samples of this study predate the infection). Cell type and time point are not known.

The CDR3 DNA reads TGTGCCACCAGTGATTTCCAACAGGGTAAGCAGTTCTTC. It yields the protein CATSDFQQGKQFF. J is TRBJ2-1 and V is TRBV24-1, with a tentative D call TRBD1 (6 bases). CDR1 is KGHDR, CDR2 SFDVKD, per germline. V dropped 1 base and J dropped 11 bases, with 11 bases sitting between them. The CDR3 is 13 residues long.